The source of this T cell receptor (beta chain) is a study of blood T cell repertoires in COVID-19. Study overall: Samples of COVID-19 (acute and convalescent) were obtained from the United States, Italy and Spain. PBMCs, B-cell-depleted T cells, or T cells provided the cDNA or gDNA that made up the material.

CDR3 length: 13 residues. CDR1 SGHTS and CDR2 YDEGEE come from the germline V gene. V lost 7 bases, J lost 7 bases, and 17 bases lay in between. In the authors' workflow: Reference gene primer amplification gave nucleated cell count estimates. Profiling relied on immunoSEQ multiplex PCR, and the TCRdb table lists in-frame clones only, not all of them. V and J calls and clone size are given by that table; D and trimming were obtained from the DNA. The sample yields about 240,000 clones, about 81% seen once. The sample comprised peripheral blood. The clonotype comes from a woman aged 55-70 years with active or convalescent COVID-19. The chain combines TRBV5-8 with TRBJ2-5; a possible D gene is TRBD1 (6 bases). The CDR3 sequence: CASGIQGDGTQYF. In DNA, the CDR3 is TGTGCCAGCGGGATACAGGGAGACGGGACCCAGTACTTC.